This T cell receptor (beta chain) was identified during a study of blood T cells in healthy people across ages. Germline V gene lookup returns CDR1 SGHTA and CDR2 FQGTGA. The CDR3 contains 15 residues. J was trimmed by 4 bases and V by 2 bases; bases with no gene match: 3. Combining a sample-barcoded 5' primer with a J-beta primer mix, a second PCR ran for roughly 7 to 12 cycles. TCRdb reprocessed the 5' RACE reads via MiXCR and lists one record per CDR3 protein. This table has approximately 1,000,000 distinct CDR3 sequences, less than 50% appearing once. The sequence was obtained from a woman in her fifties or sixties in good health. The sequenced sample was blood. The V call is TRBV7-3, the J call TRBJ2-3; TRBD2 matches at 10 bases. The CDR3 here is CASSLVAGGSDTQYF. The CDR3, as DNA: TGTGCCAGCAGCTTAGTAGCGGGAGGCTCAGATACGCAGTATTTT. Drawing the rest from reference TRBV7-3 and TRBJ2-3, the complete variable domain is GAGVSQTPSNKVTEKGKYVELRCDPISGHTALYWYRQSLGQGPEFLIYFQGTGAADDSGLPNDRFFAVRPEGSVSTLKIQRTERGDSAVYLCASSLVAGGSDTQYFGPGTRLTVL.